This T cell receptor beta chain came from a study of cytomegalovirus exposure and HLA in healthy donors. Study outcomes and limitations: The availability of immune exposure information extended only to CMV serostatus. Likely technical artifact: a cluster of highly shared sequence variants.

The PCR employed 60 Vbeta primers together with 13 Jbeta primers. The method was immunoSEQ multiplex PCR; TCRdb's version includes in-frame clones alone and lacks a portion of them. The sample includes about 160,000 clones, roughly 79% of them seen just once. The CDR3 is 14 amino acids. From germline, CDR1 is MNHEY and CDR2 SVGAGI. Trimming took 4 bases from V and 0 from J, leaving 9 bases between them. In regard to this clone: Its specificity is unknown.

It was healthy bone marrow donors who served as donors. This sequence was found in a man younger than 30 in good health and CMV-seropositive. The chain combines TRBV6-5 with TRBJ1-1; no reliable D call. The source material was PBMCs. The CDR3 nucleotides are TGTGCCAGCAGTTTACAGCTAATGAACACTGAAGCTTTCTTT. It yields the protein CASSLQLMNTEAFF.